The 18 T cell receptor beta chains reported below all come from one sample, sequenced in a study of T-cell memory formation after mild COVID-19. TCRdb reprocessed the 5' RACE reads with MiXCR, giving one entry per CDR3 protein. The sample contains over 120,000 distinct CDR3 sequences, approximately 6% of which appear only once. Material: PBMCs or a T cell subset sorted from them (not recorded which). Receptors were obtained from an adult woman who had mild COVID-19 (a few samples of this study predate the infection). Cell type and time point are not known.

Many counts were recorded for this clonotype. The chain joins TRBV15 to TRBJ1-1, with D maybe TRBD1 (5 bases). The CDR3 consists of 16 residues. Germline-derived CDR1 and CDR2 are LNHNV and YYDKDF (reference sequence). Trimming stripped 6 bases from V and 0 bases from J, with 17 bases between. The CDR3 loop is CATRRRDGKMNTEAFF. CDR3 nucleotides: TGTGCCACCAGACGACGGGACGGCAAAATGAACACTGAAGCTTTCTTT.

This clonotype appeared many times. The chain uses TRBV24-1 and TRBJ2-1; 14 bases align to TRBD2. This CDR3 has 14 amino acids. Germline-derived CDR1 and CDR2 are KGHDR and SFDVKD. V dropped 9 bases and J dropped 8; count of bases not matched to a gene: 5. CDR3 coding DNA: TGTGCCACCGGGACTAGCGGGAGTCGGGATGAGCAGTTCTTC. This gives the protein CATGTSGSRDEQFF.

Comment on this clonotype: The junction does not match germline at one end; this may be a read error. V and J are TRBV2 and TRBJ2-3, with 7 bases identical to TRBD2. The CDR3 is 15 residues long. Germline values: CDR1 SNHLY, CDR2 FYNNEI. CDR3 DNA sequence: TGTGCCAGCAGTAAAGCGGGGCCTTCCACGGGTACGCAGTATTTT. Translated, it gives CASSKAGPSTGTQYF.

This chain uses TRBV7-8 with TRBJ2-1, with 7 bases identical to TRBD2. There are 15 residues in the CDR3. CDR1 is SGHVS and CDR2 is FQNEAQ in the germline V gene. The V gene end was trimmed by 5 bases and the J gene end by 7 bases; junction bases not matched to a gene: 11. The CDR3 nucleotides are TGTGCCAGCAGCGATTTACTAGCGCCCCCAAATGAGCAGTTCTTC. Translation: CASSDLLAPPNEQFF.

The chain has TRBV20-1 and TRBJ2-1; TRBD2 might be the D (5 bases). The V end lost 6 bases, the J end lost 4 bases, and 19 bases lay between the germline ends. CDR3 length: 15 residues. The germline V gene encodes CDR1 DFQATT and CDR2 SNEGSKA (reference sequence). The CDR3 DNA reads as TGCAGTGCATGGGAGCGCGCAGATCCTTACAATGAGCAGTTCTTC. It specifies CSAWERADPYNEQFF.

V and J are TRBV7-9 and TRBJ1-6; D uncertain. V lost 1 base, J lost 7 bases, and 8 bases lay in between. The germline gives CDR1 SEHNR, CDR2 FQNEAQ (reference sequence). The CDR3 spans 14 residues. The CDR3 loop is CASSLGPTNSPLHF. CDR3 sequence (DNA): TGTGCCAGCAGCTTAGGACCGACGAATTCACCCCTCCACTTT.

This clonotype was found a few times. J is TRBJ2-2 and V is TRBV5-1; unclear D gene. The germline V gene encodes CDR1 SGHRS and CDR2 YFSETQ. Trimming stripped 0 bases from V and 1 base from J, with 10 bases between. The CDR3 has 16 residues. The CDR3 is CASSLAGPGNTGELFF. The CDR3 DNA is TGCGCCAGCAGCTTGGCCGGGCCAGGGAACACCGGGGAGCTGTTTTTT.

The chain combines TRBV3-1 with TRBJ1-1; tentative D call: TRBD1 (6 bases). The V end lost 10 bases, the J end lost 4 bases, and 10 bases lay between the germline ends. Germline V CDR1 and CDR2: LGHDT, YNNKEL (reference sequence). The CDR3 runs to 11 residues. The CDR3 region is CATRGGTEAFF. The CDR3 DNA reads as TGTGCCACACGAGGGGGCACTGAAGCTTTCTTT.

This clonotype has only a few counts. The V gene is TRBV18, the J gene TRBJ1-1; D is uncertain. This CDR3 is 14 amino acids long. Trimming shortened V by 2 bases and J by 0 bases, and 7 bases separated the two germline ends. In germline, CDR1 is KGHSH, CDR2 LQKENI. CDR3 nucleotide sequence: TGTGCCAGCTCACCAGGCAGTATGAACACTGAAGCTTTCTTT. This translates into CASSPGSMNTEAFF. Variable domain in full (rest from reference TRBV18 and TRBJ1-1): NAGVMQNPRHLVRRRGQEARLRCSPMKGHSHVYWYRQLPEEGLKFMVYLQKENIIDESGMPKERFSAEFPKEGPSILRIQQVVRGDSAAYFCASSPGSMNTEAFFGQGTRLTVV.

In its sample, this clonotype was seen a few times. V gene TRBV18 combines with J gene TRBJ2-5; TRBD2 aligns across 10 bases. Germline trimming cut 5 bases from V and 5 bases from J; bases unmatched to any gene: 26. Germline CDR1 is KGHSH and CDR2 is LQKENI. This CDR3 is built from 21 residues. The CDR3 spells CASSSLGPTSGTKHARETQYF. As DNA, the CDR3 is TGTGCCAGCTCAAGCCTCGGGCCCACTAGCGGGACTAAACATGCCCGTGAGACCCAGTACTTC.

This clonotype was seen a few times. This chain joins TRBV2 and TRBJ1-6, with 10 bases matching TRBD1. After removal of 3 bases from V and 8 bases from J, the junction contained 7 bases not matched to a gene. This CDR3 has 16 amino acids. Germline assignment: CDR1 SNHLY and CDR2 FYNNEI. CDR3 bases: TGTGCCAGCAGTGAGGACAGGGGGTGGACAGATTCACCCCTCCACTTT. Its translation: CASSEDRGWTDSPLHF. Full variable domain (missing parts from reference TRBV2 and TRBJ1-6): EPEVTQTPSHQVTQMGQEVILRCVPISNHLYFYWYRQILGQKVEFLVSFYNNEISEKSEIFDDQFSVERPDGSNFTLKIRSTKLEDSAMYFCASSEDRGWTDSPLHFGNGTRLTVT.

Ten or more counts support this clonotype. The chain carries TRBV12-3 or TRBV12-4 and TRBJ2-2; D gene ambiguous. V was shortened by 2 bases and J by 7 bases, with 5 bases between the two germline ends. This CDR3 has 12 residues. CDR3 amino acids: CASSLTDGELFF. As DNA, the CDR3 is TGTGCCAGCAGTTTAACCGACGGGGAGCTGTTTTTT.

This clonotype was seen a handful of times. The chain recombines TRBV10-3 with TRBJ1-1; D remains unclear. Trimming left V 2 bases short and J 1 base short, with 8 bases between. This CDR3 comprises 14 residues. The germline V gene encodes CDR1 ENHRY and CDR2 SYGVKD. The CDR3 protein is CAISEQGWNTEAFF. The CDR3 nucleotides are TGTGCCATCAGTGAGCAAGGCTGGAACACTGAAGCTTTCTTT.

This clonotype was recorded once. V is TRBV7-2 and J is TRBJ2-5; D gene ambiguous. Germline values: CDR1 SGHTA, CDR2 FQGNSA. The CDR3 runs to 13 residues. With 8 bases removed from V and 5 bases from J, the gap between germline ends came to 15 bases. For the CDR3, the DNA is TGTGCCAGCGCGACTGGAGCGTTGGAGACCCAGTACTTC. Its translation: CASATGALETQYF.

This clonotype was counted ten times or more. V is TRBV6-5 and J is TRBJ2-7; D not resolved. The CDR3 has 15 residues. The V end lost 6 bases, the J end lost 2 bases, and 17 bases lay between the germline ends. Germline lookup yields CDR1 MNHEY and CDR2 SVGAGI. The CDR3 coding sequence is TGTGCCAGCAGCCCTCCGCGTTTACAGCCCTACGAGCAGTACTTC. This sequence encodes CASSPPRLQPYEQYF.

This clonotype turned up a few times. The CDR3 coding sequence is TGCGCCAGTAACCGGACAGGGAATGGCTACACCTTC. Protein sequence: CASNRTGNGYTF. The chain has TRBV10-1 and TRBJ1-2; 8 bases map to TRBD1. This CDR3 has 12 amino acids. J was trimmed by 6 bases and V by 9 bases; bases with no gene match: 6. CDR1 is WNHNN, CDR2 SYGVQD, per germline (reference sequence).

This clonotype was observed a few times. V usage is TRBV2 and J usage is TRBJ2-7; the D gene could be TRBD1 or TRBD2 (5 bases each). CDR3 size: 13 residues. Per germline, CDR1 SNHLY and CDR2 FYNNEI. V lost 5 bases to trimming and J lost 4 bases, with 12 bases between them. In nucleotides, the CDR3 is TGTGCCAGCAGTAGGGGTCCGGGGTACGAGCAGTACTTC. Its protein is CASSRGPGYEQYF. The full variable domain, completed using reference TRBV2 and TRBJ2-7, is EPEVTQTPSHQVTQMGQEVILRCVPISNHLYFYWYRQILGQKVEFLVSFYNNEISEKSEIFDDQFSVERPDGSNFTLKIRSTKLEDSAMYFCASSRGPGYEQYFGPGTRLTVT.

In this sample, this clonotype turned up many times. This chain connects TRBV9 to TRBJ2-1; possible D gene TRBD1, 6 bases. This CDR3 has 12 residues. Trimming pared 1 base from V and 8 bases from J, leaving 7 bases between. From germline, CDR1 is SGDLS and CDR2 YYNGEE. The DNA of the CDR3 is TGTGCCAGCAGCGTAAACAGGGATGAGCAGTTCTTC. Translation: CASSVNRDEQFF.